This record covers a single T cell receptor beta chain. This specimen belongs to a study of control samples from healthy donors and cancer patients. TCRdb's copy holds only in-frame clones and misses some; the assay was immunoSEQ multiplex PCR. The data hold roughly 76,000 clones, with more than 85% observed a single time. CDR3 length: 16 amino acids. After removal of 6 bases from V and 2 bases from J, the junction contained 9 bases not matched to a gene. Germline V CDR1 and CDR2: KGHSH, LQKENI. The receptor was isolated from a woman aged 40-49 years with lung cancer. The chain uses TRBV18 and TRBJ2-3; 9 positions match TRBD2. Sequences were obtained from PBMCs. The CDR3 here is CASSPRASGATDTQYF. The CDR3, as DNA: TGTGCCAGCTCCCCCCGGGCTAGCGGGGCCACAGATACGCAGTATTTT.